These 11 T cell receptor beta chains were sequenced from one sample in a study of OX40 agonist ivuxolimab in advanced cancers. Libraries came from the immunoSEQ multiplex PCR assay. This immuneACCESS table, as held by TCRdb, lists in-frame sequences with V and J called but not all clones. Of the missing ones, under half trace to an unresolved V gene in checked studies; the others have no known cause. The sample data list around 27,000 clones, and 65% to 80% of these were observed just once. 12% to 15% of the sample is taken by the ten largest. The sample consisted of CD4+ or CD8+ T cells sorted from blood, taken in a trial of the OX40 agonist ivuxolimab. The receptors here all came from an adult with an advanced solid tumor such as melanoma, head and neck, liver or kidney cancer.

The CDR3 reads CASAPWNTEAFF. The CDR3 DNA reads TGTGCCAGCGCCCCATGGAACACTGAAGCTTTCTTT. This chain links TRBV9 with TRBJ1-1; D remains unclear. The CDR3 is 12 amino acids. The germline CDR1 and CDR2 sequences are SGDLS and YYNGEE. Trimming shortened V by 7 bases and J by 1 base, and 8 bases separated the two germline ends.

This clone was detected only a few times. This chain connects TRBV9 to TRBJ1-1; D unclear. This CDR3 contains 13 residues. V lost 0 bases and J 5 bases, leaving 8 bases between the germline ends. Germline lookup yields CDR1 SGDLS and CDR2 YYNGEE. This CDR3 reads CASSVGVGTEAFF. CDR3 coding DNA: TGTGCCAGCAGCGTAGGGGTGGGAACTGAAGCTTTCTTT.

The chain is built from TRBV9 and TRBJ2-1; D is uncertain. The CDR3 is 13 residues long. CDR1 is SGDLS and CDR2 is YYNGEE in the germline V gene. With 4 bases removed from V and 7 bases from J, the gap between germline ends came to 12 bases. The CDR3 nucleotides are TGTGCCAGCAGCCCTGGGTTCGGGAATGAGCAGTTCTTC. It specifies CASSPGFGNEQFF.

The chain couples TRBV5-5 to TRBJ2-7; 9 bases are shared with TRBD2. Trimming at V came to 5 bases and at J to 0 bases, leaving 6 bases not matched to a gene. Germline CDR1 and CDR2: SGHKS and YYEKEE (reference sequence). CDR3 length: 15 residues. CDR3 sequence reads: CASSKTSGSSYEQYF. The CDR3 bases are TGTGCCAGCAGTAAGACTAGCGGCAGCTCCTACGAGCAGTACTTC.

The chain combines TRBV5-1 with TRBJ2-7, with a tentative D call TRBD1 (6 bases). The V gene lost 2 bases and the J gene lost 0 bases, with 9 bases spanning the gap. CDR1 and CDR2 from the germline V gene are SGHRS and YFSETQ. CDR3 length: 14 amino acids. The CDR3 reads CASSLKGGSYEQYF. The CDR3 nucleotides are TGCGCCAGCAGCTTAAAAGGGGGCTCCTACGAGCAGTACTTC.

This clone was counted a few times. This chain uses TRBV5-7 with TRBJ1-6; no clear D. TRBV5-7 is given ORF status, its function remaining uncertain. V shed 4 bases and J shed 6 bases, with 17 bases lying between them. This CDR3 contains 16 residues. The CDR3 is CASSHGLSEANSPLHF. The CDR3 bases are TGTGCCAGCAGCCACGGACTCAGCGAGGCTAATTCACCCCTCCACTTT.

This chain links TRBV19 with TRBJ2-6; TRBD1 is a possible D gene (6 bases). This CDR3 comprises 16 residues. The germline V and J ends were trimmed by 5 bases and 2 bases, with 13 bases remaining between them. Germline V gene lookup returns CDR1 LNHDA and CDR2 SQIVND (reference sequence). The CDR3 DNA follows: TGTGCCAGTAGTCCCCTGGGGGCTACTGGGGCCAACGTCCTGACTTTC. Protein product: CASSPLGATGANVLTF.

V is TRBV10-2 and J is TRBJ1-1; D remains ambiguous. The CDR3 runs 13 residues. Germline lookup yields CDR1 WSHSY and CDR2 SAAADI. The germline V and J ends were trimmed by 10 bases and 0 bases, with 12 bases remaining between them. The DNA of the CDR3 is TGCGCCACCACGGGGAGCCTGAACACTGAAGCTTTCTTT. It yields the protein CATTGSLNTEAFF.

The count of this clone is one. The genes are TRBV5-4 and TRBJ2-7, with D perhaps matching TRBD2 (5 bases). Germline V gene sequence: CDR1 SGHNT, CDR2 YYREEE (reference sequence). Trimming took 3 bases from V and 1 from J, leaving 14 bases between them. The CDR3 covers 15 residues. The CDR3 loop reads CASSSQQEESYEQYF. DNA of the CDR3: TGTGCCAGCAGCTCCCAGCAGGAGGAGTCCTACGAGCAGTACTTC.

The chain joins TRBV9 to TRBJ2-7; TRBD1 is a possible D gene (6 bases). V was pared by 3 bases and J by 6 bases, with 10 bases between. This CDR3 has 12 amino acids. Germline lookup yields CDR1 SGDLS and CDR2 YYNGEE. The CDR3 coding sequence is TGTGCCAGCAGCGCCCGGGACACCGAGCAGTACTTC. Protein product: CASSARDTEQYF.

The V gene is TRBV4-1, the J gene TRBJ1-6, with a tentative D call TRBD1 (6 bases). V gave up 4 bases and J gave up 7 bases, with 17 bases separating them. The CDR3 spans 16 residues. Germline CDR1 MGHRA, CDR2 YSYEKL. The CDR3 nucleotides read TGCGCCAGCAGCCCGCGAGATGGGGGCCTAAATTCACCCCTCCACTTT. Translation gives CASSPRDGGLNSPLHF.